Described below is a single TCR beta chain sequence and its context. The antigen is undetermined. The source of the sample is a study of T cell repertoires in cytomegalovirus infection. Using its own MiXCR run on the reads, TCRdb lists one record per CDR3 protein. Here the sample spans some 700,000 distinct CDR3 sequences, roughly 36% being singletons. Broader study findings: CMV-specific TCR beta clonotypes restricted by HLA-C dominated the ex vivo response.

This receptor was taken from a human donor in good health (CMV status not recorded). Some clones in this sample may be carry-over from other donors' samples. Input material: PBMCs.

CDR3 sequence (DNA): TGCAGTGCTAGAGGACAGGGGGATGGCTACACCTTC. Translation: CSARGQGDGYTF. This rearrangement joins TRBV20-1 to TRBJ1-2; 9 nucleotides line up with TRBD1. The CDR3 loop spans 12 amino acids. The V segment lost 1 base and the J segment 6 bases; nucleotides outside the gene matches: 0. Per the germline V gene, CDR1 is DFQATT and CDR2 is SNEGSKA (reference sequence).